This T cell receptor beta chain was sequenced during a study of cytomegalovirus exposure and HLA in healthy donors. Germline V gene data show CDR1 as GTSNPN and CDR2 as SVGIG (reference sequence). The CDR3 is 15 residues long. Trimming removed 2 bases from V and 0 bases from J, with 13 bases in between. The table came from immunoSEQ multiplex PCR; TCRdb's copy has only in-frame clones and leaves some out. The sample has some 150,000 clones, more than 85% seen once; the top ten hold about 0.7%. The sample consisted of PBMCs. V usage is TRBV30 and J usage is TRBJ1-2; D might be TRBD1 (6 bases). The sequence was obtained from a man between 18 and 29 years old in good health and CMV-seronegative. The chain's CDR3 is CAWSRGGAANYGYTF. For the CDR3, the DNA is TGTGCCTGGAGTCGGGGGGGGGCAGCTAACTATGGCTACACCTTC.